This record looks at one TCR beta chain sequence and its context. Its target antigen remains unknown. Base qualities were left out, and no much larger clone turns up one base away. Genomic DNA was isolated from the sorted cells so that the TCRbeta CDR3 region could be sequenced. The immunoSEQ Assay was used to sequence the TCRbeta CDR3 regions. TCRdb stores this immuneACCESS table with in-frame sequences only. Part of the clones is absent; in the studies checked, under half of the shortfall reflects unresolved V genes, and no reason is known for the rest. In this sample the table shows tens of thousands of clones, around 89% of which occur a single time. Under 20% of the sample goes to the ten largest clones. The data were obtained in a study of OX40 agonist ivuxolimab in advanced cancers. Regarding the study in general: Ivuxolimab was a fully human IgG2 agonistic monoclonal antibody targeting the costimulatory receptor OX40 (CD134). Partial responses occurred in three dose-escalation patients, of whom one had hepatocellular carcinoma and two had cutaneous melanoma. The point of sequencing TCRbeta in the periphery was to test whether ivuxolimab changed TCR sequence diversity and drove clonal T-cell expansion. Of the roughly 54 patients in dose escalation, some 19 had hepatocellular carcinoma, approximately 15 had melanoma, 9 had renal cell carcinoma and 9 had head and neck cancer. In the dose-escalation cohort, 82.7% of patients were male, and the mean age was approximately 60 years, with a range of roughly 20 to 79. The paper reports the monotherapy dose-escalation portion (N of about 56 patients) of the phase I ivuxolimab trial. Prior anti-PD-1, anti-PD-L1 or anti-CTLA-4 therapy was permitted, and checkpoint inhibitors had been received by 30% to 40% of dose-escalation patients. Intravenous ivuxolimab was administered to patients every 2 weeks at six dose levels: 0.01, 0.1, 0.3, 1.5, 3 and 10 mg/kg. Overall study outcomes, separate from this receptor: Low levels of normalized T-cell clonal expansion were also seen in some patients who did not respond. Antigen specificity was not determined for the clonally expanded peripheral T cells. In the 0.1-3.0 mg/kg groups, partial responders had among the lowest normalized peripheral clonal expansion, particularly in CD8+ T cells. After ivuxolimab, expanded clones were on average more numerous among CD8+ T cells than among CD4+ T cells. At doses of 0.1 to 3.0 mg/kg, clonal expansion of both CD4+ and CD8+ blood T cells was observed from baseline to week 6.

Patients with a history of autoimmune disease or receiving systemic immunosuppression were excluded from the trial. Peripheral blood for TCR sequencing was drawn from every dose cohort at baseline, at cycle 4 day 1 and at cycle 7 day 1. The samples were taken from a phase I, first-in-human, multicenter, open-label dose-escalation trial of ivuxolimab. Adults with locally advanced or metastatic head and neck squamous cell, hepatocellular, melanoma or renal cell carcinoma were enrolled in the trial. Before TCR sequencing, CD4+ T cells and CD8+ T cells were sorted from peripheral blood as separate populations. From the germline V gene, CDR1 is MGHDK and CDR2 is SYGVNS. From the cysteine up to the phenylalanine, the CDR3 has a length of 13 residues. Just the 39-base CDR3 DNA is kept, in frame starting at base 1. Trimming removed 2 bases from V and 6 bases from J; the gene matches leave 0 bases unexplained.

Here the sequenced sample was CD4+ or CD8+ T cells sorted from blood, taken in a trial of the OX40 agonist ivuxolimab. This TCR derives from an adult with an advanced solid tumor such as melanoma, head and neck, liver or kidney cancer. The rearranged chain carries TRBV25-1 and TRBJ2-4; 8 central nucleotides agree with TRBD1. The CDR3 region: CASSEGTGNIQYF. The nucleotide sequence is TGTGCCAGCAGTGAAGGGACAGGAAACATTCAGTACTTC.